A single sample gave rise to the 16 T cell receptor beta chains below, sequenced in a study of blood T cell repertoires in COVID-19. TCRdb keeps only in-frame clones here, not all; method: immunoSEQ multiplex PCR. The sample shows 55,000 to 75,000 clones, 81% of them seen only once. The source material was peripheral blood. All receptors come from a man older than 75 with acute or convalescent COVID-19.

The chain joins TRBV11-2 to TRBJ1-2; 9 bases line up with TRBD1. V shed 3 bases, J shed 4 bases, and the junction held 3 bases outside the gene matches. The CDR3 runs to 14 residues. CDR1 SGHAT and CDR2 FQNNGV come from the germline V gene. CDR3 loop: CASSFGTGTYGYTF. The CDR3 bases are TGTGCCAGCAGCTTCGGGACAGGGACCTATGGCTACACCTTC.

Here the CDR3 DNA reads TGTGCCAGCTCACCACGGGCTTCGTTAGATACGCAGTATTTT. Protein sequence: CASSPRASLDTQYF. The V and J genes are TRBV18 and TRBJ2-3; no clear D. CDR3 size: 14 residues. CDR1 and CDR2 from the germline V gene are KGHSH and LQKENI. The V and J ends lost 1 base and 5 bases respectively, with 10 bases between them. Combining the CDR3 with reference TRBV18 and TRBJ2-3 gives the whole variable domain NAGVMQNPRHLVRRRGQEARLRCSPMKGHSHVYWYRQLPEEGLKFMVYLQKENIIDESGMPKERFSAEFPKEGPSILRIQQVVRGDSAAYFCASSPRASLDTQYFGPGTRLTVL.

A single count supports this clone. This chain links TRBV6-6 with TRBJ1-6, with D unclear. The CDR3 has 14 residues. V was clipped by 7 bases and J by 9 bases, with 16 bases between them. The germline CDR1 and CDR2 sequences are MNHNY and SVGAGI (reference sequence). Here the CDR3 reads CASTLRGSGSPLHF. The CDR3, as DNA: TGTGCCAGCACCCTCCGGGGATCGGGTTCACCCCTCCACTTT.

This clone was detected once. J is TRBJ2-2 and V is TRBV9; no definite D call. The V gene's germline CDR1 is SGDLS and CDR2 YYNGEE. CDR3 length: 15 residues. V was cut by 3 bases and J by 0 bases, with 9 bases left in between. The CDR3 sequence is CASSDDNANTGELFF. In DNA form, the CDR3 reads TGTGCCAGCAGCGACGACAATGCGAACACCGGGGAGCTGTTTTTT.

This chain uses TRBV7-8 with TRBJ1-3; the D is unclear. Germline lookup yields CDR1 SGHVS and CDR2 FQNEAQ. The CDR3 is 16 amino acids. V shed 1 base and J shed 3 bases, with 13 bases lying between them. The CDR3 sequence is CASSLVVGSDGNTIYF. The CDR3 DNA sequence: TGTGCCAGCAGCTTAGTAGTGGGCAGTGATGGAAACACCATATATTTT. The complete variable domain, with remaining parts taken from reference TRBV7-8 and TRBJ1-3, reads GAGVSQSPRYKVAKRGQDVALRCDPISGHVSLFWYQQALGQGPEFLTYFQNEAQLDKSGLPSDRFFAERPEGSVSTLKIQRTQQEDSAVYLCASSLVVGSDGNTIYFGEGSWLTVV.

The rearrangement links TRBV7-3 to TRBJ2-1; D is unresolved. V gave up 1 base and J gave up 2 bases, with 12 bases separating them. The germline gives CDR1 SGHTA, CDR2 FQGTGA. This CDR3 comprises 16 residues. CDR3 DNA: TGTGCCAGCAGCTTAAGGCCTCCGATTACCTACAATGAGCAGTTCTTC. Translated, it gives CASSLRPPITYNEQFF.

The chain recombines TRBV18 with TRBJ2-3; D is unresolved. CDR1 is KGHSH and CDR2 is LQKENI in the germline V gene. The CDR3 runs to 16 residues. Trimming removed 1 base at V and 2 bases at J, with 13 bases between. The CDR3 reads CASSPLAEITTDTQYF. Here the CDR3 DNA reads TGTGCCAGCTCACCACTAGCAGAAATTACCACAGATACGCAGTATTTT.

In DNA, the CDR3 is TGTGCCAGCAGCACAACAAGTACTGAAGCTTTCTTT. It specifies CASSTTSTEAFF. The chain carries TRBV6-5 and TRBJ1-1; the D is unclear. V dropped 6 bases and J dropped 5 bases, with 10 bases sitting between them. Germline V CDR1 and CDR2: MNHEY, SVGAGI. The CDR3 loop spans 12 amino acids.

This chain uses TRBV4-3 with TRBJ1-1, with D possibly TRBD1 on 6 matching bases. Germline values: CDR1 LGHNA, CDR2 YSLEER. V was pared by 4 bases and J by 4 bases, with 16 bases between. There are 15 residues in the CDR3. The CDR3 nucleotides read TGCGCCAGCAGCCCCGCCGCAGGGGTGGCCACTGAAGCTTTCTTT. Protein sequence: CASSPAAGVATEAFF.

This sequence joins TRBV29-1 and TRBJ2-7; tentative D call: TRBD2 (6 bases). The CDR3 consists of 12 residues. The V gene's germline CDR1 is SQVTM and CDR2 ANQGSEA. V was cut by 4 bases and J by 3 bases, with 10 bases left in between. In nucleotides, the CDR3 is TGCAGCGTTGGCGGGGCAGGCTACGAGCAGTACTTC. It yields the protein CSVGGAGYEQYF.

CDR3 sequence (DNA): TGTGCCAGCAGTTTACAGGGTTGGAAAGGCTACACCTTC. Protein product: CASSLQGWKGYTF. The V call is TRBV28, the J call TRBJ1-2; tentative D call: TRBD1 (5 bases). There are 13 residues in the CDR3. Trimming stripped 2 bases from V and 8 bases from J, with 12 bases between. CDR1 is MDHEN, CDR2 SYDVKM, per germline.

The rearrangement uses TRBV6-2 or TRBV6-3 and TRBJ2-1; 7 nucleotides match TRBD2. Trimming cost V 6 bases and J 0 bases; bases outside gene matches: 5. The CDR3 length is 15 residues. Germline CDR1 MNHEY, CDR2 SVGEGT. DNA for the CDR3: TGTGCCAGCAGCATAGCGGGTCGCTCCTACAATGAGCAGTTCTTC. Amino acids: CASSIAGRSYNEQFF.

The chain links TRBV7-9 to TRBJ1-2; TRBD1 might be the D (6 bases). The length of the CDR3 is 12 residues. Germline V lookup: CDR1 SEHNR, CDR2 FQNEAQ (reference sequence). V was pared by 1 base and J by 8 bases, with 8 bases between. CDR3 nucleotides: TGTGCCAGCAGCTTAGGGGACATCGGCTACACCTTC. It translates to CASSLGDIGYTF.

This clone was seen a few times. The J gene is TRBJ1-4, the V gene TRBV11-2; TRBD1 agrees at 9 bases. Per the germline V gene, CDR1 is SGHAT and CDR2 is FQNNGV. There are 16 residues in the CDR3. V was pared by 5 bases and J by 3 bases, with 7 bases of the junction left unmatched. CDR3 sequence: CASSQRTGAANEKLFF. For the CDR3, the DNA is TGTGCCAGCAGCCAACGGACAGGGGCAGCTAATGAAAAACTGTTTTTT.

This clone was counted only a few times. The chain joins TRBV5-4 to TRBJ2-7, with D perhaps matching TRBD1 (5 bases). The CDR3 covers 15 residues. The germline V and J ends were trimmed by 2 bases and 3 bases, with 15 bases remaining between them. CDR1 and CDR2 (germline): SGHNT, YYREEE (reference sequence). CDR3 sequence reads: CASSLYSDRGYEQYF. The CDR3 DNA reads TGTGCCAGCAGCTTATATTCGGATAGGGGCTACGAGCAGTACTTC.

In this sample, this clone turned up a few times. V and J are TRBV19 and TRBJ1-6; D uncertain. The CDR3 is made up of 14 amino acids. Germline V lookup: CDR1 LNHDA, CDR2 SQIVND (reference sequence). The V gene lost 1 base and the J gene lost 8 bases, with 9 bases spanning the gap. CDR3 residues: CASSIGTRYSPLHF. The DNA of the CDR3 is TGTGCCAGTAGTATAGGAACCAGATATTCACCCCTCCACTTT.